This TCR beta chain comes out of a study of T cell repertoires in cytomegalovirus infection. Across the study: Public signatures in TCR beta pointed to CMV infection and matching HLA type.

Study-level points and caveats: In two of eight donors, the top clonotype was HLA-C-restricted CMV-specific.

This clonotype was seen ten or more times. As yet, its antigen is unknown. Trimming shortened V by 5 bases and J by 4 bases, and 9 bases separated the two germline ends. The CDR3 totals 12 residues. In germline, CDR1 is SGHVS, CDR2 FQNEAQ. TCRdb re-called the reads with MiXCR, one entry per CDR3 protein. The table shows roughly 300,000 distinct CDR3 sequences, with around 9.5% occurring only once. This clonotype was obtained from a human donor in good health (CMV status not recorded). Some clones in this sample may be carry-over from other donors' samples. What was sequenced was PBMCs. J is TRBJ2-7 and V is TRBV7-8; the D gene could be TRBD1 or TRBD2 (7 bases each). CDR3 coding DNA: TGTGCCAGCAGCCAGGGGGGGTACGAGCAGTACTTC. It is translated as CASSQGGYEQYF.